Listed here are 4 T cell receptor beta chains from one sample, sequenced in a study of shared clonotypes between healthy human individuals. This table comes from immunoSEQ multiplex PCR, and its TCRdb copy is limited to in-frame clones, with some not included. The table lists around 1.1 million clones, 60% to 80% of them singletons. Sequencing was carried out using memory CD4+ T cells from PBMCs. Subset denoted: CD45RA-negative fraction. These receptor sequences come from a man younger than 35 in good health. Some clones in this sample may be carry-over from other donors' samples.

The gene calls are TRBV4-3 and TRBJ2-3, with 7 bases identical to TRBD2. The J segment lost 3 bases and the V segment lost 3 bases, leaving 9 bases of the junction unmatched. Germline V lookup: CDR1 LGHNA, CDR2 YSLEER. This CDR3 region has 16 residues. The chain's CDR3 is CASSQVAGSRTDTQYF. The DNA of the CDR3 is TGCGCCAGCAGCCAGGTAGCGGGTTCAAGGACAGATACGCAGTATTTT.

The rearrangement links TRBV4-2 to TRBJ2-2; D is perhaps TRBD2 (5 bases). There are 16 residues in the CDR3. Germline CDR1 and CDR2: LGHNA and YNFKEQ. V was cut by 3 bases and J by 7 bases, with 18 bases left in between. CDR3 protein: CASSQLATMGGGELFF. DNA for the CDR3: TGTGCCAGCAGCCAGTTAGCGACGATGGGCGGCGGGGAGCTGTTTTTT.

The rearrangement joins TRBV5-1 to TRBJ2-1; tentatively, D is TRBD1 (6 bases). The CDR3 covers 16 residues. V lost 0 bases and J lost 5, with 15 bases in between. Germline CDR1 and CDR2: SGHRS and YFSETQ. The CDR3 coding sequence is TGCGCCAGCAGCTTGGCCGACAGGACATCGAACAATGAGCAGTTCTTC. Its translation is CASSLADRTSNNEQFF.

The chain links TRBV18 to TRBJ2-7, with a tentative D call TRBD1 (6 bases). V lost 10 bases and J lost 5, with 21 bases in between. The CDR3 is 14 amino acids. Germline CDR1 KGHSH, CDR2 LQKENI. This CDR3 reads CATSRLQGRNEQYF. CDR3 sequence (DNA): TGTGCCACCTCCCGCTTACAGGGACGGAACGAGCAGTACTTC.